This entry describes one TCR beta chain. The data originate from a study of chronic HIV infection and antiretroviral therapy. Germline V gene data show CDR1 as MDHEN and CDR2 as SYDVKM. The CDR3 is made up of 14 amino acids. The V and J ends lost 1 base and 0 bases respectively, with 7 bases between them. In TCRdb, the 5' RACE reads were re-called with MiXCR into one record per CDR3 protein. There are 39,000 or so distinct CDR3 sequences in the sample; roughly 8% occur only once, and 2.9% lies in the top ten. The chain couples TRBV28 to TRBJ2-7; no firm D call. Sequences were obtained from peripheral blood. This sequence was found in an adult who had HIV and had not received antiretroviral therapy, or was an uninfected healthy control (not recorded which). In DNA, the CDR3 is TGTGCCAGCAGTTTATCTCCAAGCTCCTACGAGCAGTACTTC. The encoded protein is CASSLSPSSYEQYF. Full variable domain (remainder filled in from reference TRBV28 and TRBJ2-7): DVKVTQSSRYLVKRTGEKVFLECVQDMDHENMFWYRQDPGLGLRLIYFSYDVKMKEKGDIPEGYSVSREKKERFSLILESASTNQTSMYLCASSLSPSSYEQYFGPGTRLTVT.